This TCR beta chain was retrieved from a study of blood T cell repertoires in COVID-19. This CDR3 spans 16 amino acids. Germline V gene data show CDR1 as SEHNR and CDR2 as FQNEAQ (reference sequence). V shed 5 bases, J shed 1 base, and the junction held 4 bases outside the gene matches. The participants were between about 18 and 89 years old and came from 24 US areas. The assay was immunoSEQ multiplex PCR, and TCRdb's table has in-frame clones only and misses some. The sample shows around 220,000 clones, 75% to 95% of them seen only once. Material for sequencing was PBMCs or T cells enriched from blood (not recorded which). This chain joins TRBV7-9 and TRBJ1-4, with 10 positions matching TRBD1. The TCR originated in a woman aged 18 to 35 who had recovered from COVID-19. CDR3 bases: TGTGCCAGCAGCCCTGGGACAGGGGAAACTAATGAAAAACTGTTTTTT. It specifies CASSPGTGETNEKLFF.